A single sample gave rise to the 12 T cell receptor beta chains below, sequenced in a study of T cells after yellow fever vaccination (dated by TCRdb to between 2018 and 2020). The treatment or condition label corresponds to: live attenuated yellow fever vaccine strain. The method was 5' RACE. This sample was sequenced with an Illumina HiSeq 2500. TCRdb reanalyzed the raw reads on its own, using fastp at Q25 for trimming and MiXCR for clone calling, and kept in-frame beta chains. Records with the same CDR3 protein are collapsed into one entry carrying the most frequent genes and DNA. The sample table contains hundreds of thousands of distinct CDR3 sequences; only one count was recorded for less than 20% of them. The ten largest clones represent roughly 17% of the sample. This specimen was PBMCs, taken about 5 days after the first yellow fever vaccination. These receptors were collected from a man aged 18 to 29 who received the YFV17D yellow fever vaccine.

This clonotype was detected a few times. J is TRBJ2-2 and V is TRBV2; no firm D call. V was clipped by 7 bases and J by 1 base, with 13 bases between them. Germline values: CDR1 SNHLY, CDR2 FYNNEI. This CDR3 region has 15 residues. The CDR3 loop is CASTSSRLNTGELFF. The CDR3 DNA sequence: TGTGCCAGCACCAGCAGTAGGTTGAACACCGGGGAGCTGTTTTTT. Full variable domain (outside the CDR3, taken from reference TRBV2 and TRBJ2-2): EPEVTQTPSHQVTQMGQEVILRCVPISNHLYFYWYRQILGQKVEFLVSFYNNEISEKSEIFDDQFSVERPDGSNFTLKIRSTKLEDSAMYFCASTSSRLNTGELFFGEGSRLTVL.

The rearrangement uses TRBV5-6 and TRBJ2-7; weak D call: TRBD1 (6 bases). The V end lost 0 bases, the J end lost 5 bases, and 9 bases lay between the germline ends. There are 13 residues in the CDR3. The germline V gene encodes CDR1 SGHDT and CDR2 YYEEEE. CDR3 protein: CASSLDRVNEQYV. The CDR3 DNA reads TGTGCCAGCAGCTTGGACAGGGTTAACGAGCAGTACGTC.

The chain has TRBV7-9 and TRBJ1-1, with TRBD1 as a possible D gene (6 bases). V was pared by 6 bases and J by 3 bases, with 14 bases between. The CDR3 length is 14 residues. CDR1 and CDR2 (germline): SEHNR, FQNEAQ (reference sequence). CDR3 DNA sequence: TGTGCCAGCAGTACAACAGGGAGGTACACTGAAGCTTTCTTT. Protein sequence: CASSTTGRYTEAFF.

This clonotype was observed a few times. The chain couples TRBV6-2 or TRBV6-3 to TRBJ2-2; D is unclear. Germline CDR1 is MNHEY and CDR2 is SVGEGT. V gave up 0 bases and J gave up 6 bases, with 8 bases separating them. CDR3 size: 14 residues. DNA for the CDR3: TGTGCCAGCAGTTACTCGATGTCAGCCGGGGAGCTGTTTTTT. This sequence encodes CASSYSMSAGELFF.

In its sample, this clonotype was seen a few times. CDR3 protein: CASTPGGRDEKLFF. The CDR3 DNA follows: TGTGCCAGCACTCCGGGGGGTAGGGATGAAAAACTGTTTTTT. This sequence joins TRBV6-2 or TRBV6-3 and TRBJ1-4, with D possibly matching TRBD1 (5 bases). V lost 7 bases to trimming and J lost 6 bases, with 15 bases between them. Germline values: CDR1 MNHEY, CDR2 SVGEGT. The CDR3 runs to 14 residues.

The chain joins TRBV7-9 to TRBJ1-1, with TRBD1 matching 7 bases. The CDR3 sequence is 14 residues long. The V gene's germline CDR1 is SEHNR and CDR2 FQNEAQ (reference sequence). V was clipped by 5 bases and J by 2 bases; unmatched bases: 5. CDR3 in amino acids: CASSPRDSNTEAFF. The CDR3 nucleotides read TGTGCCAGCAGCCCAAGGGACAGTAACACTGAAGCTTTCTTT.

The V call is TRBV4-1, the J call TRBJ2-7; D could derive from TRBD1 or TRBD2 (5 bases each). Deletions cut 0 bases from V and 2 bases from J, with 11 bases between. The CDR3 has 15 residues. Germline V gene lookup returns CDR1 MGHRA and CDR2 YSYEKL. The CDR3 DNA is TGCGCCAGCAGCCAAGATCCGGGGACCCCCTACGAGCAGTACTTC. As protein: CASSQDPGTPYEQYF.

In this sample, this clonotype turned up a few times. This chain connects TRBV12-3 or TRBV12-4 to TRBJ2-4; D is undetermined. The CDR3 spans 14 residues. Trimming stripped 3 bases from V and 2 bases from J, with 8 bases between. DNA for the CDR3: TGTGCCAGCAGTTTTGGGGATCCCAAAAACATTCAGTACTTC. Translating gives CASSFGDPKNIQYF.

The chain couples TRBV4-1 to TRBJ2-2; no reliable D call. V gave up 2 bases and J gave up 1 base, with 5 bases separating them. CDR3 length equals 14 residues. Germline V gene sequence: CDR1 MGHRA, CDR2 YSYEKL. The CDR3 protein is CASSQMENTGELFF. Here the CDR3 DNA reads TGCGCCAGCAGCCAAATGGAGAACACCGGGGAGCTGTTTTTT.

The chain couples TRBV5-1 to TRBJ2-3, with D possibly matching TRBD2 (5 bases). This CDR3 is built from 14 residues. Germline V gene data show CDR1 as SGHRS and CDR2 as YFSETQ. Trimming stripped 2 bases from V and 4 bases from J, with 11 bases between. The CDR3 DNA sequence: TGCGCCAGCAGCTTATACAGCGGCCCAGATACGCAGTATTTT. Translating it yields CASSLYSGPDTQYF.

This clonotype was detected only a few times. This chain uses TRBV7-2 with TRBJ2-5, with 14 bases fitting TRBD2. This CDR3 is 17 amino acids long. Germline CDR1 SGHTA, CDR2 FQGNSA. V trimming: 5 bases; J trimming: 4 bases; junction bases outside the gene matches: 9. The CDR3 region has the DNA TGTGCCAGCAGCAGAGGGACTAGCGGGGGAGGTAGAGAGACCCAGTACTTC. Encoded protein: CASSRGTSGGGRETQYF.

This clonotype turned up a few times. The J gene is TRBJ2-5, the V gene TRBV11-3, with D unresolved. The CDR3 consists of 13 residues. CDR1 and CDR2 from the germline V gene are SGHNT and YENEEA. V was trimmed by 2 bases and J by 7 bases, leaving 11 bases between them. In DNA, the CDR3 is TGTGCCAGCAGCTTAAGGGCCTCGGGGACCCAGTACTTC. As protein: CASSLRASGTQYF.